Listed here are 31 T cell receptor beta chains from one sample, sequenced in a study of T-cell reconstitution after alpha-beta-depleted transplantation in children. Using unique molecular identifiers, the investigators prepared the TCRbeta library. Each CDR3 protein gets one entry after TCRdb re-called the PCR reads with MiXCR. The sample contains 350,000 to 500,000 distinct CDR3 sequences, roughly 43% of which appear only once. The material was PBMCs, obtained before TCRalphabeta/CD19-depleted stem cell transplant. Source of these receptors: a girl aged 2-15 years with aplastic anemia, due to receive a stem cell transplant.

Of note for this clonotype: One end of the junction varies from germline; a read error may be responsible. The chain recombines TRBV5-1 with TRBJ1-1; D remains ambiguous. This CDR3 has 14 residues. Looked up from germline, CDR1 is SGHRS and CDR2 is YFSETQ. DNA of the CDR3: TGCGCCAGCAGCGTATCAACCCAGAACACTGAAGCTCTCTTT. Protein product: CASSVSTQNTEALF.

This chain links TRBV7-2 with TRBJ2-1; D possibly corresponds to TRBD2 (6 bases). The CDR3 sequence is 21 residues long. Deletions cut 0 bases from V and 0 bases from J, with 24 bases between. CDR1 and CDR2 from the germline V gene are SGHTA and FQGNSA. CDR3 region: CASSLASLGTPHRNSYNEQFF. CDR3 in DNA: TGTGCCAGCAGCTTAGCCTCGCTGGGGACTCCTCACAGAAACTCCTACAATGAGCAGTTCTTC.

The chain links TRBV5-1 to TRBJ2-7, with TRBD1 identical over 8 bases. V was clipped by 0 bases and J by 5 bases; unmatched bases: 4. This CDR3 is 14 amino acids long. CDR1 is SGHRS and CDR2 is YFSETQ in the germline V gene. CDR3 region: CASSLGTGTDEQYF. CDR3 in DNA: TGCGCCAGCAGCTTGGGGACAGGGACGGACGAGCAGTACTTC.

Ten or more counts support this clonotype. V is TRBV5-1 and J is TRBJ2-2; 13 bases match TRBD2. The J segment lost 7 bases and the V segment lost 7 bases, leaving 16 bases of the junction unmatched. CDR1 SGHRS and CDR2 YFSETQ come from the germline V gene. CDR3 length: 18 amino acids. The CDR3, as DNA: TGCGCCAGCTCCTCAGCTTCCGGACTAGCGGGAGTCAACGGGGAGCTGTTTTTT. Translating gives CASSSASGLAGVNGELFF. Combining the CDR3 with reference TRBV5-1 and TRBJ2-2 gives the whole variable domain KAGVTQTPRYLIKTRGQQVTLSCSPISGHRSVSWYQQTPGQGLQFLFEYFSETQRNKGNFPGRFSGRQFSNSRSEMNVSTLELGDSALYLCASSSASGLAGVNGELFFGEGSRLTVL.

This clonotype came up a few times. The CDR3 region has the DNA TGTGCCAGCAGTTTATGGTCCCCCACAGATACGCAGTATTTT. This codes for CASSLWSPTDTQYF. The chain carries TRBV28 and TRBJ2-3; no clear D gene. Germline values: CDR1 MDHEN, CDR2 SYDVKM. V was shortened by 0 bases and J by 2 bases, with 6 bases between the two germline ends. This CDR3 is 14 amino acids long.

DNA of the CDR3: TGTGCCAGCAGCAACCGGGACTCAAAAGGGATAGATACGCAGTATTTT. Residues: CASSNRDSKGIDTQYF. The chain combines TRBV5-6 with TRBJ2-3; possible D gene TRBD2, 6 bases. Germline assignment: CDR1 SGHDT and CDR2 YYEEEE. Trimming shortened V by 4 bases and J by 5 bases, and 20 bases separated the two germline ends. The CDR3 extends over 16 amino acids.

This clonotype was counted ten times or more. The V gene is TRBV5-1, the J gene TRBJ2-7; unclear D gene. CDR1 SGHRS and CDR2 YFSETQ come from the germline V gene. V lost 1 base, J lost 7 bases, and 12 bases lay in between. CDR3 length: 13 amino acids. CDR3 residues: CASSLRQFVEQYF. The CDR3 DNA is TGCGCCAGCAGCTTGAGGCAGTTCGTGGAGCAGTACTTC.

This CDR3 reads CASSAVAGARETQYF. The CDR3 DNA reads as TGTGCCAGCAGCGCGGTAGCGGGAGCGCGAGAGACCCAGTACTTC. The chain has TRBV7-2 and TRBJ2-5; TRBD2 matches 9 bases. The V segment lost 5 bases and the J segment 4 bases; nucleotides outside the gene matches: 8. Germline loops: CDR1 SGHTA, CDR2 FQGNSA. This CDR3 contains 15 residues.

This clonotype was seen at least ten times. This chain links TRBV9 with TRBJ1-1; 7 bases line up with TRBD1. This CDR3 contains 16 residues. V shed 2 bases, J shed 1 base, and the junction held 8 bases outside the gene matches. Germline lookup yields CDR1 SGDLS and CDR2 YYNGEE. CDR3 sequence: CASSVGGGGSNTEAFF. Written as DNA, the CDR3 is TGTGCCAGCAGCGTGGGAGGAGGGGGCTCGAACACTGAAGCTTTCTTT.

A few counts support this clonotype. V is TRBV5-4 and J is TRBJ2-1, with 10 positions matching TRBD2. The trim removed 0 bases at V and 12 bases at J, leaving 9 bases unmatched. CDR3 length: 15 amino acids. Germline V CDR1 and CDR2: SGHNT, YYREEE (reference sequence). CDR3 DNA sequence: TGTGCCAGCAGCTTGGAAGAGCGGGAGGGTACCGGGCAGTTCTTC. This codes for CASSLEEREGTGQFF.

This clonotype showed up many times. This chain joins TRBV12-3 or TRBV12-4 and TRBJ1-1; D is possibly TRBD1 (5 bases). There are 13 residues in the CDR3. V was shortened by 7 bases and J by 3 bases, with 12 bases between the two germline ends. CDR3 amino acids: CASTTLGDTEAFF. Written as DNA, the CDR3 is TGTGCCAGCACCACCTTGGGGGACACTGAAGCTTTCTTT.

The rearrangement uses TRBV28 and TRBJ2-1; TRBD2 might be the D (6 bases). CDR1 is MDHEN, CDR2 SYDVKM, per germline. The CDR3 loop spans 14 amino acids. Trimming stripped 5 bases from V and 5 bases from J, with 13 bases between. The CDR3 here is CASSDGRTNNEQFF. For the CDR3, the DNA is TGTGCCAGCAGTGACGGGAGAACGAACAATGAGCAGTTCTTC.

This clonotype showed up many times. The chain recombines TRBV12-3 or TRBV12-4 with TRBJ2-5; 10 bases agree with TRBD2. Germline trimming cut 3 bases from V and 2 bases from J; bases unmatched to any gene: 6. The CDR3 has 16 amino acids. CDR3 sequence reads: CASSFGTSASQETQYF. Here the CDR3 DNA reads TGTGCCAGCAGTTTCGGGACTAGCGCTTCGCAAGAGACCCAGTACTTC.

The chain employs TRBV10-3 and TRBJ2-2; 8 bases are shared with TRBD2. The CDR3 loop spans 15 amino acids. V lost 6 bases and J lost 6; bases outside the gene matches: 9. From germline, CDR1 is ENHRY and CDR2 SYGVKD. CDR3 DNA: TGTGCCATCAGGCGAGCGGGAGTAGATGCCGGGGAGCTGTTTTTT. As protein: CAIRRAGVDAGELFF.

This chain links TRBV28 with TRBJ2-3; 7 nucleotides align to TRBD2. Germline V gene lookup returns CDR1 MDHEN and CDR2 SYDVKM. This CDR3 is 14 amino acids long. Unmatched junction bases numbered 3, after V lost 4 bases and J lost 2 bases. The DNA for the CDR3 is TGTGCCAGCAGTTCCCGGGACTACACAGATACGCAGTATTTT. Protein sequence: CASSSRDYTDTQYF.

The CDR3 loop reads CSASPFTGEETQYF. The CDR3 coding sequence is TGCAGTGCTAGTCCGTTTACAGGGGAAGAGACCCAGTACTTC. The chain links TRBV20-1 to TRBJ2-5, with 7 bases matching TRBD1. CDR1 and CDR2 from the germline V gene are DFQATT and SNEGSKA (reference sequence). The CDR3 is made up of 14 amino acids. The V and J ends lost 3 bases and 3 bases, in that order; junction bases with no gene match: 7.

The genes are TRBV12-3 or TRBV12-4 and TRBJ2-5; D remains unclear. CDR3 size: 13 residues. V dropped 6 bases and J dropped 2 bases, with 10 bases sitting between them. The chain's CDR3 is CASSLDGQETQYF. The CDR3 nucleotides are TGTGCCAGCAGCCTGGACGGGCAAGAGACCCAGTACTTC.

CDR3 amino acids: CASSLGRDLAGGTQYF. The DNA of the CDR3 is TGTGCCAGCAGCTTAGGTCGGGACTTGGCGGGGGGTACGCAGTATTTT. V gene TRBV7-2 combines with J gene TRBJ2-3; 8 bases line up with TRBD2. Looked up from germline, CDR1 is SGHTA and CDR2 is FQGNSA. This CDR3 is 16 amino acids long. The junction had 11 bases not matched to a gene; V was cut back by 1 base and J by 8 bases.

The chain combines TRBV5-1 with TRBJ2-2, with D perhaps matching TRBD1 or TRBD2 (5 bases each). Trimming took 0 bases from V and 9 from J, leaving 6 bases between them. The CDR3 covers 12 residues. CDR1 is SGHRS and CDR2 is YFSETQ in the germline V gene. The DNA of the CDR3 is TGCGCCAGCAGCTTGGGGGACCGGGAGCTGTTTTTT. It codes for CASSLGDRELFF. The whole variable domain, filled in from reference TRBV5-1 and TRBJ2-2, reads KAGVTQTPRYLIKTRGQQVTLSCSPISGHRSVSWYQQTPGQGLQFLFEYFSETQRNKGNFPGRFSGRQFSNSRSEMNVSTLELGDSALYLCASSLGDRELFFGEGSRLTVL.

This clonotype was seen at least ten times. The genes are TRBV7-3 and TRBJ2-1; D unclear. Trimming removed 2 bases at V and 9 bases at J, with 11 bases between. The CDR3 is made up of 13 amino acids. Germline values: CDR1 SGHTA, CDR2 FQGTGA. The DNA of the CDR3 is TGTGCCAGCAGCTTAGGGCCATGGAGTGAGCAGTTCTTC. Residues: CASSLGPWSEQFF.

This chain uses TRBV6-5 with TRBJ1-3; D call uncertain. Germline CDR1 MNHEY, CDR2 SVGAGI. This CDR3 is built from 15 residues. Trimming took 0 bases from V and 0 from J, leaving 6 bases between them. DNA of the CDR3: TGTGCCAGCAGTTACTCGCTGGTCTCTGGAAACACCATATATTTT. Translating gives CASSYSLVSGNTIYF.

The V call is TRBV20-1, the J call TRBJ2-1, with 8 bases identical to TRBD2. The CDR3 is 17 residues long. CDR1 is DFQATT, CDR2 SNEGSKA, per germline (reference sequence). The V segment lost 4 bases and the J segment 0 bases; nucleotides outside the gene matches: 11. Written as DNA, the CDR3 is TGCAGTGCTATCTATCAAGCGGGAGCTGGCTCCTACAATGAGCAGTTCTTC. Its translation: CSAIYQAGAGSYNEQFF.

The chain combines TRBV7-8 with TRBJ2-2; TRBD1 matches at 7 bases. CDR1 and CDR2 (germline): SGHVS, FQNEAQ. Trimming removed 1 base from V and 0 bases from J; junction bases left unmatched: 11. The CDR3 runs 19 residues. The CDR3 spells CASSLVSTQGVANTGELFF. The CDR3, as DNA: TGTGCCAGCAGCTTAGTCTCCACGCAGGGGGTTGCGAACACCGGGGAGCTGTTTTTT.

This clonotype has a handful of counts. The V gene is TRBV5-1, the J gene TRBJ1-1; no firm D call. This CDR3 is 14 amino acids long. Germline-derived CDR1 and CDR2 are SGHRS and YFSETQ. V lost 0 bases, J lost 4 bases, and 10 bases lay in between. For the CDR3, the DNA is TGCGCCAGCAGCTTGGTCGACGAGCTCACTGAAGCTTTCTTT. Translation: CASSLVDELTEAFF.

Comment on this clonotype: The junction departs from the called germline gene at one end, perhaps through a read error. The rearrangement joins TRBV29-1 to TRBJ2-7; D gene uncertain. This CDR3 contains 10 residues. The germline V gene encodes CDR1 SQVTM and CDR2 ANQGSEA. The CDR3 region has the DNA TGCAGCGTTGAGCACAGCCCCCGAAACTTC. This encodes CSVEHSPRNF.

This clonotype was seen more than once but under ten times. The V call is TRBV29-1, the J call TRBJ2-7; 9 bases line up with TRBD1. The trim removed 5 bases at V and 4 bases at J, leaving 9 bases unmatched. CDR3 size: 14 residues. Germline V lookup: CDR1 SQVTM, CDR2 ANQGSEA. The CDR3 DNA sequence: TGCAGCGTTAGTATTGGACAGGGGCTTTACGAGCAGTACTTC. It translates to CSVSIGQGLYEQYF.

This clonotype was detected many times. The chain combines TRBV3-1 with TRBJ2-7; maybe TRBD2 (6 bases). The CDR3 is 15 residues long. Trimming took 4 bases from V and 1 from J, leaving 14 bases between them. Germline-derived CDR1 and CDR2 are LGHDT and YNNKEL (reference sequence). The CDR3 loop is CASSPDLRESYEQYF. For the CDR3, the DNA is TGTGCCAGCAGCCCCGATTTACGGGAGTCCTACGAGCAGTACTTC.

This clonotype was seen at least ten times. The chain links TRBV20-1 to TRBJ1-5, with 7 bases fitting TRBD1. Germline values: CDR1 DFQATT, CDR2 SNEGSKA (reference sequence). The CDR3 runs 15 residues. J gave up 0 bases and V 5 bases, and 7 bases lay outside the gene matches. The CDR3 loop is CSARSGQTSNQPQHF. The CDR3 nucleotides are TGCAGTGCTCGGTCGGGACAGACTAGCAATCAGCCCCAGCATTTT.

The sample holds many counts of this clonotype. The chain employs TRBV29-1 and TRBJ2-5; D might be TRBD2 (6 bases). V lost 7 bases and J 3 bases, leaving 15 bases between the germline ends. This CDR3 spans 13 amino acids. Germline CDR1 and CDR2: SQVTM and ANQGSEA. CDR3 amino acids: CSDSGLLEETQYF. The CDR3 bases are TGCAGCGACTCGGGACTGCTCGAAGAGACCCAGTACTTC.

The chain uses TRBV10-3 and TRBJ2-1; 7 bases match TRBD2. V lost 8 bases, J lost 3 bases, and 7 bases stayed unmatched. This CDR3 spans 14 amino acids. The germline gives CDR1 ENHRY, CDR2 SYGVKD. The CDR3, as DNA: TGTGCCATCGGGGGGGACTCCGACTACAATGAGCAGTTCTTC. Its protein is CAIGGDSDYNEQFF.

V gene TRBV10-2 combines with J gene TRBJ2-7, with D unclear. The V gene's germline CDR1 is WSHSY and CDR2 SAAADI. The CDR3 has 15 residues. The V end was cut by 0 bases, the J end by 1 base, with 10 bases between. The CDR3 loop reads CASSESATGSYEQYF. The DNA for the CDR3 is TGCGCCAGCAGTGAGTCAGCGACTGGGTCCTACGAGCAGTACTTC.